Reported below is one T cell receptor beta chain. The CDR3 is 17 amino acids. In germline, CDR1 is MDHEN, CDR2 SYDVKM. V was trimmed by 4 bases and J by 4 bases, leaving 17 bases between them. These data come from a study of T cells after somatic rescue of genetic block. Sequenced by immunoSEQ multiplex PCR; TCRdb stores in-frame clones only, minus some. The table lists under 150,000 clones, around nine tenths of them singletons. The sample comprised peripheral blood mononuclear cells (PBMCs). The TCR originated in a woman aged 18-30 years. The chain has TRBV28 and TRBJ2-6, with D hard to call. CDR3 nucleotide sequence: TGTGCCAGCAGTTCCACCGGACGGGCCCTGGGGGCCAACGTCCTGACTTTC. It specifies CASSSTGRALGANVLTF.